The 2 T cell receptor beta chains reported below all come from one sample, sequenced in a study of T cells in Graves' hyperthyroidism and ophthalmopathy. Amplified TCR beta CDR3 regions came from RNA transcripts. Carried out on the TCR CDR3, a first-round RT-PCR used the HTBI primer set. TCRdb analysed the multiplex PCR reads with MiXCR anew, one entry per CDR3 protein. Here the sample spans hundreds of thousands of distinct CDR3 sequences, 35% being singletons. Source material: blood. The receptors were sampled from a woman aged 40 to 49 with Graves' hyperthyroidism.

This clonotype has more than one count but fewer than ten. The gene calls are TRBV6-5 and TRBJ2-5; no clear D. Trimming took 2 bases from V and 4 from J, leaving 5 bases between them. The germline V gene encodes CDR1 MNHEY and CDR2 SVGAGI. The CDR3 is 12 residues long. CDR3 nucleotide sequence: TGTGCCAGCAGTTACCGCCCAGAGACCCAGTACTTC. Protein sequence: CASSYRPETQYF.

This clonotype showed up many times. The V and J genes are TRBV7-2 and TRBJ1-3; no clear D gene. The CDR3 contains 13 residues. CDR1 and CDR2 from the germline V gene are SGHTA and FQGNSA. Trimming stripped 5 bases from V and 2 bases from J, with 7 bases between. In nucleotides, the CDR3 is TGTGCCAGCAGCCCGCGGCCTGGAAACACCATATATTTT. Its protein product is CASSPRPGNTIYF. Using reference TRBV7-2 and TRBJ1-3 for the parts outside the CDR3, the full variable domain is GAGVSQSPSNKVTEKGKDVELRCDPISGHTALYWYRQSLGQGLEFLIYFQGNSAPDKSGLPSDRFSAERTGGSVSTLTIQRTQQEDSAVYLCASSPRPGNTIYFGEGSWLTVV.